The following is a T cell receptor beta chain sequence with its context. The antigen is not known. TCRdb keeps only in-frame clones here, not all; method: immunoSEQ multiplex PCR. The sample records about 140,000 clones, approximately 92% being singletons. This sample is part of a study of T cell responses to AZD1222 COVID-19 vaccine. General observations from the study: No day 14 peak samples; only post-peak repertoires were characterized. Increases in Spike-specific TCR breadth and depth were seen after two AZD1222 doses. Nearly half of spike-specific TCRs reportedly target variant regions that are unmutated in the B.1.351 and B.1.1.7 variants. Just 5 or 6 AZD1222 recipients tested seropositive at baseline.

This receptor was identified in an adult who received the AZD1222 COVID-19 vaccine. The sequencing here drew on peripheral blood, taken 28 days after the second AZD1222 dose.

This CDR3 reads CASSLWGELGYGYTF. The CDR3 bases are TGTGCCAGCAGCTTGTGGGGGGAACTTGGCTATGGCTACACCTTC. The chain employs TRBV7-2 and TRBJ1-2; weak D call: TRBD1 (5 bases). Germline V gene data show CDR1 as SGHTA and CDR2 as FQGNSA. V was shortened by 3 bases and J by 4 bases, with 15 bases between the two germline ends. This CDR3 is built from 15 residues.